The TCR beta chain described here comes from a study of shared clonotypes between healthy human individuals. Study results and caveats: Investigators expected sequencing depth to affect clonotype sharing among donors.

On this clone itself: Its cognate antigen is unknown.

Clones were sequenced by immunoSEQ multiplex PCR, and TCRdb holds only the in-frame ones, with some missing. The profile shows over 2 million clones, 85% to 95% of them singletons. The CDR3 runs to 18 residues. Germline lookup yields CDR1 LGHNT and CDR2 FRNRAP. V was trimmed by 4 bases and J by 2 bases, leaving 22 bases between them. This sequence originates from a man aged 18 to 30 in good health. The chain couples TRBV12-5 to TRBJ2-3; no firm D call. The sample was naive CD4+ T cells sorted from blood. Documented subset: CD45RA+ positively selected. The CDR3 here is CASGSRSYRKRNTDTQYF. The CDR3 DNA sequence: TGTGCTAGTGGTTCCAGATCTTATAGGAAACGAAACACAGATACGCAGTATTTT.